The text below deals with one TCR beta chain. Its antigen has not been determined. Base qualities are not recorded, but no much larger clone differs from it by a single base. These data belong to a study of T cell responses to AZD1222 COVID-19 vaccine (dated by TCRdb to the early 2020s). In the study overall: Because spike-specific TCR depth and breadth did not differ between the two schedules, AZD1222 recipients who got a second dose at roughly 4 weeks were pooled with those who got a second dose at roughly 12 weeks. TCR sequencing was performed for 230 to 250 trial participants, of whom approximately 200 were given two doses of AZD1222 and around 25 were given two doses of MenACWY control vaccine. Trial participants were enrolled by age into subgroups of 18-55, 56-69 and 70-plus years, and around 140, 26 and 57 TCR-sequenced participants, respectively, were included in these subgroups.

Broad study findings and their caveats: CD4 TCRs associated with the vaccine covered the entire spike protein, and the dominant responses were in regions 160-218 and 743-854. Epitopes outside the regions mutated in the B.1.351 and B.1.1.7 variants were reportedly recognized by nearly half of the unique spike-specific TCRs. Because no day 14 peak-response samples were available, repertoires were characterized only after the peak T cell response. Only a handful of AZD1222 recipients were SARS-CoV-2 seropositive at baseline, limiting conclusions about previously exposed vaccinees. Participants were mostly white British, with more females than males. The authors suggested clonal diversity may have been underestimated. After two AZD1222 doses, both the breadth and the depth of spike-specific TCRs were significantly higher than at day 0 and than in MenACWY recipients. The 56-69-year group was small, and its depth increase did not reach significance, likely because of low power.

Reading from cysteine to phenylalanine, the CDR3 counts 14 amino acids. Of all the DNA, just the CDR3 is kept, 42 bases in frame from base 1. Looking up the germline V gene (reference sequence) yields CDR1 MNHNY and CDR2 SVGAGI. At the junction V is shortened by 0 bases and J by 0 bases, with 6 bases in between. The CDR3 regions of human TCRbeta chains were analyzed by immunosequencing. Under the source paper's analysis protocol: Repertoire TCRs were matched against a reference library of SARS-CoV-2-specific TCRs generated with the MIRA antigen-specificity platform. Breadth was defined as the fraction of unique TCRs that were SARS-CoV-2-associated, and depth was defined as the fraction of total T cells that were SARS-CoV-2-associated. Using the MIRA data, each spike-specific TCR was mapped to the spike region that the TCR reacts to and placed in a CD4 or CD8 class. Log10-transformed breadth and depth values were compared by one-way ANOVA with Sidak's multiple comparisons tests. This is the immuneACCESS table as TCRdb keeps it, with only in-frame sequences that have V and J called. A part of the clones is gone; compared with another copy, unresolved V genes explain less than half, and the rest is unexplained. The D gene and trimming were derived from the DNA, and the V and J assignments and clone size from that table. The sample data list roughly 150,000 clones, and more than 75% of these were observed just once. Clones ranked in the top ten supply 5% of the sample.

This specimen's time point label, interpreted: baseline before first vaccination. Vaccinee samples were obtained from the UK trials COV001 and COV002, which included a single-blind randomized controlled phase 2/3 trial of AZD1222 (ChAdOx1 nCoV-19) in healthy adults. For TCRbeta chain sequencing, PBMC samples from trial participants were taken at day 0 and at day 28 after the second dose. The receptor comes from an adult in good health. Sequenced here: peripheral blood, sampled on day 0 of AZD1222 vaccination. This receptor chain uses TRBV6-6 and TRBJ2-7, with the D gene call left open. The nucleotide sequence reads TGTGCCAGCAGTTACTCACAGCCCTCCTACGAGCAGTACTTC. It encodes CASSYSQPSYEQYF.